This T cell receptor (beta chain) was captured by sequencing in a study of CD8 T cells in Susac syndrome. Study-wide results and limits: The study admitted that it had a relatively small number of individuals in its TCR sequencing and HLA analysis.

The authors reverse transcribed about 0.5 to 1 ug RNA with random hexamers. Amplification of the TCR beta CDR3 was carried out by immunoSEQ multiplex PCR, which spanned a total of 54 Vbeta and 13 Jbeta segments. In TCRdb, the immunoSEQ multiplex PCR reads were re-called with MiXCR into one record per CDR3 protein. Of fewer than 80,000 distinct CDR3 sequences listed, roughly 94% are singletons. As to this clonotype: The target antigen is unknown.

TCR beta sequencing was performed on blood CD8+ and CD4+ T cells. CDR1 is SQVTM, CDR2 ANQGSEA, per germline. Trimming removed 3 bases from V and 5 bases from J, with 17 bases in between. This CDR3 has 14 residues. The TCR originated in a human donor with multiple sclerosis. Sequencing was performed on CD8+ T cells from PBMCs. The genes are TRBV29-1 and TRBJ2-7, with D perhaps TRBD1 or TRBD2 (5 bases each). The CDR3 protein is CSVDLGDLSDEQYF. CDR3 coding DNA: TGCAGCGTTGATTTGGGGGACCTATCCGACGAGCAGTACTTC.